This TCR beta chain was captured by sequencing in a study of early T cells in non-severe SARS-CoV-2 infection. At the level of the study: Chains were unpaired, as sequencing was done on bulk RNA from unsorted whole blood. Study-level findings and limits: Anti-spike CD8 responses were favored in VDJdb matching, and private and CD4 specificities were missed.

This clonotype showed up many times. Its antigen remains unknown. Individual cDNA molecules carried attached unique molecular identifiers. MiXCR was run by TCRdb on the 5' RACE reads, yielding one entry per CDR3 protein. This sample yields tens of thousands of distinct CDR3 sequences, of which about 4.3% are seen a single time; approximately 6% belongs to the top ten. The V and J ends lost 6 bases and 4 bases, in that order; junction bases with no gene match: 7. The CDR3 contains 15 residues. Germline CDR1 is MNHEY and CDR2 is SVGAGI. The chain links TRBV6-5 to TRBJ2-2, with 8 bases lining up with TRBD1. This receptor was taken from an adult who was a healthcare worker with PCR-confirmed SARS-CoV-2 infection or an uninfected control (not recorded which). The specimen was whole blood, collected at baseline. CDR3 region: CASSLGQGPTGELFF. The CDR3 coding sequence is TGTGCCAGCAGCCTCGGACAGGGCCCCACCGGGGAGCTGTTTTTT.